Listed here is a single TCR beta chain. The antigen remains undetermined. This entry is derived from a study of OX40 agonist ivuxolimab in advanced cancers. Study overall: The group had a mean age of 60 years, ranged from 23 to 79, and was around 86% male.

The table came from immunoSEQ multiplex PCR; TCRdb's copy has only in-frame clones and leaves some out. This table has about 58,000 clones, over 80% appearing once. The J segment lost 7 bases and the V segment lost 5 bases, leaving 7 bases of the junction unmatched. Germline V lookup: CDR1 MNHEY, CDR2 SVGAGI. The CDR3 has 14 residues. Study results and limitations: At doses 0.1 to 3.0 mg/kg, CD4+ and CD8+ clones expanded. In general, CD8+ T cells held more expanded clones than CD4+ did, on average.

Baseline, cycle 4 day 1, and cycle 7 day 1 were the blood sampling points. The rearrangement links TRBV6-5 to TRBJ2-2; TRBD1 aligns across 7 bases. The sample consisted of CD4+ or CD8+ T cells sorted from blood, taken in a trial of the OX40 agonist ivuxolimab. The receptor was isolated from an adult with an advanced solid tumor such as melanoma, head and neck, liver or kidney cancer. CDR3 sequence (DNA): TGTGCCAGCAGTCCCGACAGGGACGTCGGGGAGCTGTTTTTT. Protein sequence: CASSPDRDVGELFF.